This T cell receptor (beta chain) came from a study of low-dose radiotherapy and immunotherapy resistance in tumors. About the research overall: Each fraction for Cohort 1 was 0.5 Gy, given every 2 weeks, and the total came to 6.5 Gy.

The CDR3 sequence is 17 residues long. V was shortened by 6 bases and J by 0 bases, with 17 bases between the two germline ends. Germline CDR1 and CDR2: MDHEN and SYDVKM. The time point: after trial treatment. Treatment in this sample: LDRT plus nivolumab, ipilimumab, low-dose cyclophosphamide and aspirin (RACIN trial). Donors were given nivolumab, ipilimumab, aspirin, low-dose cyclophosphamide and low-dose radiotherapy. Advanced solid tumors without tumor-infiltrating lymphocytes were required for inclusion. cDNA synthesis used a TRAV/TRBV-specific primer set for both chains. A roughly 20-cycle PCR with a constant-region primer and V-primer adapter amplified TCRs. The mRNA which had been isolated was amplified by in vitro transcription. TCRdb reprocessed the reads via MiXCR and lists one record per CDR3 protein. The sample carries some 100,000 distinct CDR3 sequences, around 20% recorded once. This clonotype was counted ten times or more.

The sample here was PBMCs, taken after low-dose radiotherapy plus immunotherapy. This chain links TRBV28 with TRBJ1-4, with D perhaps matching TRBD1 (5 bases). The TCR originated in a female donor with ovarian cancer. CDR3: CASRLRATGATNEKLFF. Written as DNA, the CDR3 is TGTGCCAGCAGGCTACGGGCAACAGGTGCAACTAATGAAAAACTGTTTTTT.